This T cell receptor (beta chain) originates from a study of long-term antiretroviral therapy in people with HIV. Participants living with HIV all received treatment in the United States. Investigators performed immunoSEQ version v3.0 at survey level. Sequencing used immunoSEQ multiplex PCR; TCRdb keeps in-frame clones, though not all of them. The repertoire holds about 24,000 clones, with 85% to 95% as singletons. The V segment lost 4 bases and the J segment 4 bases; nucleotides outside the gene matches: 9. Germline V gives CDR1 SGHVS, CDR2 FNYEAQ. The CDR3 length is 17 residues. The chain is built from TRBV7-6 and TRBJ2-2; 10 bases are shared with TRBD1. This material consisted of unsorted PBMCs, taken roughly 5 years after starting antiretroviral therapy. The source is a woman aged 45-60 years with HIV. The CDR3 sequence: CASSSATDRGSTGELFF. CDR3 bases: TGTGCCAGCAGCTCAGCTACGGACAGGGGGTCCACCGGGGAGCTGTTTTTT.